This TCR beta chain stems from a study of OX40 agonist ivuxolimab in advanced cancers. Study conclusions and caveats: Antigen specificity remained undetermined for the expanded peripheral T cells.

Profiled with immunoSEQ multiplex PCR; TCRdb holds only in-frame clones, not every one. The table records fewer than 90,000 clones, 89% of them present only once. The sample holds a few counts of this clone. No antigen is known for it. The CDR3 is made up of 14 amino acids. The germline V and J ends were trimmed by 6 bases and 3 bases, with 14 bases remaining between them. Germline CDR1 and CDR2: SGHVS and FNYEAQ. This sample comprised CD4+ or CD8+ T cells sorted from blood, obtained in a trial of the OX40 agonist ivuxolimab. The TCR comes from an adult with an advanced solid tumor such as melanoma, head and neck, liver or kidney cancer. V is TRBV7-6 and J is TRBJ1-1; no clear D gene. CDR3 nucleotide sequence: TGTGCCAGCAGTCCAGTTACTGGGGACACTGAAGCTTTCTTT. The encoded protein is CASSPVTGDTEAFF.